The rows below give T cell receptor beta chains drawn from one sample of a study of T cells in Graves' hyperthyroidism and ophthalmopathy. Each CDR3 protein is one row after TCRdb ran MiXCR on the multiplex PCR reads. The sample holds approximately 740,000 distinct CDR3 sequences; about 15% are singletons and the top ten take 10%. Material: blood. These receptor sequences come from a woman aged 18-35 years with Graves' hyperthyroidism. Both conserved end residues are part of each CDR3. The D gene is left open where the match is weak. Not all rows give a size; the values are once, few, many and, for expanded clones, a class.

d_call: -
v_call: TRBV2
j_call: TRBJ2-3
clone_size: -
cdr3_nt: TGTGCCAGCAGTGAATATGGGGGTGGCACAGATACGCAGTATTTT
cdr3_aa: CASSEYGGGTDTQYF

d_call: TRBD1
v_call: TRBV27
j_call: TRBJ1-4
clone_size: -
cdr3_nt: TGTGTCAGCAGTTCGGGGACAGGGGGTGAAAAACTGTTTTTT
cdr3_aa: CVSSSGTGGEKLFF

d_call: -
v_call: TRBV3-1
j_call: TRBJ2-7
clone_size: few
cdr3_nt: TGTGCCAGCAGCCCGGGACTGGTCCTTAACTACGAGCAGTACTTC
cdr3_aa: CASSPGLVLNYEQYF

d_call: TRBD2
v_call: TRBV10-2
j_call: TRBJ2-1
clone_size: many
cdr3_nt: TGCGCCAGCAGGGGAGGGCCTGGTAATGAGCAGTTCTTC
cdr3_aa: CASRGGPGNEQFF

d_call: -
v_call: TRBV11-2
j_call: TRBJ2-7
clone_size: many
cdr3_nt: TGTGCCAGCAGCAGTCTTAAAGGAACAGTCAGCTACGAGCAGTACTTC
cdr3_aa: CASSSLKGTVSYEQYF

d_call: TRBD2
v_call: TRBV28
j_call: TRBJ2-7
clone_size: few
cdr3_nt: TGTGCCAGCAGTCCTGGGACTAGCGGGAGGGCCGGTCGTCGGCAGTACTTC
cdr3_aa: CASSPGTSGRAGRRQYF

d_call: TRBD2
v_call: TRBV3-1
j_call: TRBJ2-1
clone_size: many
cdr3_nt: TGTGCCAGCAGCGAACGGGACTACTACAATGAGCAGTTCTTC
cdr3_aa: CASSERDYYNEQFF

d_call: TRBD1
v_call: TRBV7-2
j_call: TRBJ1-1
clone_size: few
cdr3_nt: TGTGCCACAGGACAGGTCTACACTGAAGCTTTCTTT
cdr3_aa: CATGQVYTEAFF

d_call: -
v_call: TRBV9
j_call: TRBJ2-7
clone_size: -
cdr3_nt: TGTGCCAGCAGCGTAGACGGAGGGCACCTCTACGAGCAGTACTTC
cdr3_aa: CASSVDGGHLYEQYF

d_call: -
v_call: TRBV18
j_call: TRBJ1-4
clone_size: few
cdr3_nt: TGTGCCAGCACACCGGGGACTAATGAAAAACTGGTTTTT
cdr3_aa: CASTPGTNEKLVF

d_call: -
v_call: TRBV9
j_call: TRBJ1-6
clone_size: few
cdr3_nt: TGTGCCAGCAGCGTAAACCGGGCAGATTCACCCCTCCACTTT
cdr3_aa: CASSVNRADSPLHF

d_call: -
v_call: TRBV28
j_call: TRBJ1-1
clone_size: -
cdr3_nt: TGTGCCAGCAGCTCTCCCACCCTGAGGATTCCGCAAGCTTTCTTT
cdr3_aa: CASSSPTLRIPQAFF

d_call: -
v_call: TRBV10-3
j_call: TRBJ2-7
clone_size: many
cdr3_nt: TGTGCCATCAGTGAGGGGCCGCCGTCCTACGAGCAGTACTTC
cdr3_aa: CAISEGPPSYEQYF

d_call: TRBD1
v_call: TRBV27
j_call: TRBJ2-7
clone_size: few
cdr3_nt: TGTGCCAGCAGCCGTGAGACAGGGGCCGTCTTGCAGTACTTC
cdr3_aa: CASSRETGAVLQYF

d_call: -
v_call: TRBV2
j_call: TRBJ1-1
clone_size: -
cdr3_nt: TGTGCCAGCAGTGAAGCGTGGACCACTGAAGCTTTCTTT
cdr3_aa: CASSEAWTTEAFF

d_call: -
v_call: TRBV6-5
j_call: TRBJ2-7
clone_size: few
cdr3_nt: TGTGCCAGCAGTTTCCATCCGACAGCCTACGAGCAGTACTTC
cdr3_aa: CASSFHPTAYEQYF

d_call: TRBD1
v_call: TRBV10-3
j_call: TRBJ2-7
clone_size: few
cdr3_nt: TGTGCCATCAGTGTTTCGGGACAGTACTACGAGCAGTACTTC
cdr3_aa: CAISVSGQYYEQYF

d_call: -
v_call: TRBV20-1
j_call: TRBJ1-5
clone_size: few
cdr3_nt: TGCAGTGCTCGCACGGGACTCCCCAATCAGCCCCAGCATTTT
cdr3_aa: CSARTGLPNQPQHF

d_call: -
v_call: TRBV20-1
j_call: TRBJ1-1
clone_size: many
cdr3_nt: TGCAGTGCTAGTCCGCTGATGAACACTGAAGCTTTCTTT
cdr3_aa: CSASPLMNTEAFF

d_call: TRBD2
v_call: TRBV4-1
j_call: TRBJ2-3
clone_size: many
cdr3_nt: TGCGCCAGCAGCCAAGGAATCCTAGCGGGAAATACGCAGTATTTT
cdr3_aa: CASSQGILAGNTQYF

d_call: -
v_call: TRBV25-1
j_call: TRBJ1-2
clone_size: once
cdr3_nt: TGTGCCAGCAGTGAATGGCCGGACAGCCCTTATGGCTACACCTTC
cdr3_aa: CASSEWPDSPYGYTF

d_call: -
v_call: TRBV18
j_call: TRBJ1-6
clone_size: many
cdr3_nt: TGTGCCAGCTCACCAGGGGCCAATAATTCACCCCTCCACTTT
cdr3_aa: CASSPGANNSPLHF

d_call: TRBD2
v_call: TRBV20-1
j_call: TRBJ2-1
clone_size: -
cdr3_nt: TGCAGTGCTACTGGAATAGGGAGCGGGAGAAGGTCCTACAATGAGCAGTTCTTC
cdr3_aa: CSATGIGSGRRSYNEQFF

d_call: -
v_call: TRBV12-3/TRBV12-4
j_call: TRBJ2-7
clone_size: many
cdr3_nt: TGTGCCAGCAGTTTAGGGGGGCCAAGCTACGAGCAGTACTTC
cdr3_aa: CASSLGGPSYEQYF

d_call: TRBD2
v_call: TRBV6-5
j_call: TRBJ2-7
clone_size: few
cdr3_nt: TGTGCCAGCAGTTCCCGAGGAGCGGGAGAATACGAGCAGTACTTC
cdr3_aa: CASSSRGAGEYEQYF

d_call: -
v_call: TRBV11-2
j_call: TRBJ1-2
clone_size: many
cdr3_nt: TGTGCCAGCAGCTCGTTGGCGGGGATTAACTATGGCTACACCTTC
cdr3_aa: CASSSLAGINYGYTF

d_call: -
v_call: TRBV7-2
j_call: TRBJ1-1
clone_size: few
cdr3_nt: TGTGCCAGCAGCTTAGGACGACACCAAGCTTTCTTT
cdr3_aa: CASSLGRHQAFF

d_call: -
v_call: TRBV5-1
j_call: TRBJ1-1
clone_size: -
cdr3_nt: TGCGCCAGCAGCTTGCTAGGAAAATCGAACACTGAAGCTTTCTTT
cdr3_aa: CASSLLGKSNTEAFF

d_call: -
v_call: TRBV7-3
j_call: TRBJ2-7
clone_size: many
cdr3_nt: TGTGCCAGCAGCTTAACGGGTTCAGGCGAGCAGTACTTC
cdr3_aa: CASSLTGSGEQYF

d_call: -
v_call: TRBV19
j_call: TRBJ1-5
clone_size: -
cdr3_nt: TGTGCCAGTAGTATCCCCCTAGGGAGGGAGTACAATCAGCCCCAGCATTTT
cdr3_aa: CASSIPLGREYNQPQHF

d_call: -
v_call: TRBV7-2
j_call: TRBJ2-7
clone_size: -
cdr3_nt: TGTGCCAGCAGCTTCGTCGGCTTCTCCTACGAGCAGTACTTC
cdr3_aa: CASSFVGFSYEQYF

d_call: TRBD1
v_call: TRBV20-1
j_call: TRBJ1-4
clone_size: -
cdr3_nt: TGCAGTGCCTCAAAGGGGACAGGGGTAAATGAAAAACTGTTTTTT
cdr3_aa: CSASKGTGVNEKLFF

d_call: -
v_call: TRBV30
j_call: TRBJ2-1
clone_size: few
cdr3_nt: TGTGCCTGGAGTGTACCGGCAGGGATCGATGAGCAGTTCTTC
cdr3_aa: CAWSVPAGIDEQFF

d_call: TRBD1
v_call: TRBV5-4
j_call: TRBJ1-1
clone_size: -
cdr3_nt: TGTGCCAGCAGCTCCAGGGGGAGGACTGAAGCTTTCTTT
cdr3_aa: CASSSRGRTEAFF

d_call: -
v_call: TRBV4-1
j_call: TRBJ1-4
clone_size: -
cdr3_nt: TGCGCCAGCAGCCAAGGGCTCTCATGGGAGGAAAAACTGTTTTTT
cdr3_aa: CASSQGLSWEEKLFF

d_call: TRBD2
v_call: TRBV2
j_call: TRBJ2-1
clone_size: -
cdr3_nt: TGTGCCAGCGTTCCGGGACTAGCCTTCAATGAGCAGTTCTTC
cdr3_aa: CASVPGLAFNEQFF

d_call: -
v_call: TRBV6-6
j_call: TRBJ2-7
clone_size: -
cdr3_nt: TGTGCCAGCAGTTACTCGAGGGGCGTCGTGTACGAGCAGTACTTC
cdr3_aa: CASSYSRGVVYEQYF

d_call: TRBD2
v_call: TRBV20-1
j_call: TRBJ2-3
clone_size: few
cdr3_nt: TGCAGTGCTCCAGGGACCGGGACTAGCGGGAGCACAGATACGCAGTATTTT
cdr3_aa: CSAPGTGTSGSTDTQYF

d_call: TRBD2
v_call: TRBV27
j_call: TRBJ2-1
clone_size: many
cdr3_nt: TGTGCCAGCAGTTCCCGTCGGGCGGGAGTTAGGAATGAGCAGTTCTTC
cdr3_aa: CASSSRRAGVRNEQFF

d_call: -
v_call: TRBV5-1
j_call: TRBJ2-1
clone_size: many
cdr3_nt: TGCGCCAGCAGCTTGGCCTCAGGTTACAATGAGCAGTTCTTC
cdr3_aa: CASSLASGYNEQFF

d_call: -
v_call: TRBV10-3
j_call: TRBJ2-3
clone_size: few
cdr3_nt: TGTGCCATCAGTCCGGACAGCACAGATACGCAGTATTTT
cdr3_aa: CAISPDSTDTQYF

d_call: -
v_call: TRBV27
j_call: TRBJ1-2
clone_size: -
cdr3_nt: TGTGCCAGCAGCAAAGAATTAGAGGGCCAGGGAGTCTATGGCTACACCTTC
cdr3_aa: CASSKELEGQGVYGYTF

d_call: -
v_call: TRBV30
j_call: TRBJ1-3
clone_size: many
cdr3_nt: TGTGCCTGGAGTGGGACAGCAACGCGAAGAAACACCATATATTTT
cdr3_aa: CAWSGTATRRNTIYF

d_call: TRBD1
v_call: TRBV12-3/TRBV12-4
j_call: TRBJ2-7
clone_size: -
cdr3_nt: TGTGCCAGCACCAAAGGGACAGGGGACTACGAGCAGTACTTC
cdr3_aa: CASTKGTGDYEQYF

d_call: TRBD1
v_call: TRBV11-2
j_call: TRBJ1-5
clone_size: -
cdr3_nt: TGTGCCAGCAGTCATACAGGGGTTGTGAGCAATCAGCCCCAGCATTTT
cdr3_aa: CASSHTGVVSNQPQHF

d_call: TRBD1
v_call: TRBV5-6
j_call: TRBJ1-1
clone_size: many
cdr3_nt: TGTGCCAGCAGCCCTGGGACAGGAGTTGAAGCTTTCTTT
cdr3_aa: CASSPGTGVEAFF

d_call: -
v_call: TRBV11-3
j_call: TRBJ2-4
clone_size: many
cdr3_nt: TGTGCCAGCAGCTTAGCCTCCAAAAACATTCAGTACTTC
cdr3_aa: CASSLASKNIQYF

d_call: -
v_call: TRBV2
j_call: TRBJ2-3
clone_size: -
cdr3_nt: TGTGCCAACGCACAGGGTGCAGATACGCAGTATTTT
cdr3_aa: CANAQGADTQYF

d_call: -
v_call: TRBV12-3/TRBV12-4
j_call: TRBJ2-5
clone_size: -
cdr3_nt: TGTGCCAGCAGTCTGCACACAGGGCAAGAGACCCAGTACTTC
cdr3_aa: CASSLHTGQETQYF

d_call: -
v_call: TRBV13
j_call: TRBJ1-1
clone_size: many
cdr3_nt: TGTGCCAGCAGCGTTGGATTACGGCCTGAAGCTTTCTTT
cdr3_aa: CASSVGLRPEAFF

d_call: TRBD1
v_call: TRBV28
j_call: TRBJ2-2
clone_size: few
cdr3_nt: TGTGCCAGCACCCTACCGGGACAGGGGACCGGGGAGCTGTTTTTT
cdr3_aa: CASTLPGQGTGELFF

d_call: -
v_call: TRBV27
j_call: TRBJ1-1
clone_size: many
cdr3_nt: TGTGCCAGCAGTTTTTTGACTACGGGACGGGAGAACACTGAAGCTTTCTTT
cdr3_aa: CASSFLTTGRENTEAFF

d_call: -
v_call: TRBV11-1
j_call: TRBJ1-4
clone_size: few
cdr3_nt: TGTGCCAGCAGCTACACAGCAACTAATGAAAAACTGTTTTTT
cdr3_aa: CASSYTATNEKLFF

d_call: TRBD1
v_call: TRBV6-5
j_call: TRBJ2-4
clone_size: few
cdr3_nt: TGTGCCAGCAGTTACAAGGGGGCAGCCAAAAACATTCAGTACTTC
cdr3_aa: CASSYKGAAKNIQYF

d_call: -
v_call: TRBV7-6
j_call: TRBJ2-1
clone_size: few
cdr3_nt: TGTGCCAGCAGCCCTGGGTGGATGGACGGGGAGCAGTTCTTC
cdr3_aa: CASSPGWMDGEQFF

d_call: -
v_call: TRBV6-2/TRBV6-3
j_call: TRBJ2-5
clone_size: many
cdr3_nt: TGTGCCAGCAGTTACCGGGGCTTCCCCCAAGAGACCCAGTACTTC
cdr3_aa: CASSYRGFPQETQYF

d_call: TRBD2
v_call: TRBV29-1
j_call: TRBJ2-3
clone_size: many
cdr3_nt: TGCAGCGTTGACAGCACTAGCGGGGCAGATACGCAGTATTTT
cdr3_aa: CSVDSTSGADTQYF